These T cell receptor beta chains were read from a single sample in a study of blood T cell repertoires in COVID-19. Data came from immunoSEQ multiplex PCR; TCRdb stores just in-frame clones and leaves some out. The sample holds under 95,000 clones, 87% seen once. What was sequenced was peripheral blood. These receptors all stem from a woman in her forties or fifties with acute or convalescent COVID-19. The CDR3 runs from the conserved cysteine through the conserved F or W. The D gene is left open where the match is weak. The listing skips clone size in some rows; elsewhere it reads once, few, many or a size class.

j_gene | abundance | v_gene | d_gene | CDR3aa | CDR3nt
TRBJ2-7 | NA | TRBV2 | NA | CASSDEQSSYEQYF | TGTGCCAGCAGTGACGAACAGTCCTCCTACGAGCAGTACTTC
TRBJ1-1 | NA | TRBV30 | TRBD1 | CAWSIRTGRNTEAFF | TGTGCCTGGAGTATCCGGACAGGGCGGAACACTGAAGCTTTCTTT
TRBJ1-1 | NA | TRBV2 | TRBD1 | CASRGQGSGTEAFF | TGTGCCAGCCGGGGACAGGGCTCGGGGACTGAAGCTTTCTTT
TRBJ2-1 | NA | TRBV12-5 | TRBD2 | CASGLTSGSSYNEQFF | TGTGCTAGTGGTTTGACTAGCGGGAGCTCCTACAATGAGCAGTTCTTC
TRBJ1-5 | NA | TRBV7-9 | NA | CASSLPGQPQHF | TGTGCCAGCAGCCTTCCCGGTCAGCCCCAGCATTTT
TRBJ1-2 | NA | TRBV23-1 | TRBD1 | CASSQLLRQGRYGYTF | TGCGCCAGCAGTCAACTCTTAAGACAGGGGCGATATGGCTACACCTTC
TRBJ1-6 | NA | TRBV5-6 | TRBD1 | CASSLWDRKGSPLHF | TGTGCCAGCAGCCTATGGGACAGGAAAGGCTCACCCCTCCACTTT
TRBJ1-1 | NA | TRBV11-1 | TRBD1 | CASSSWGQNMNTEAFF | TGTGCCAGCAGCTCGTGGGGACAGAACATGAACACTGAAGCTTTCTTT
TRBJ2-1 | NA | TRBV19 | NA | CASSLMSGLYNEQFF | TGTGCCAGTAGCCTCATGAGCGGCCTCTACAATGAGCAGTTCTTC
TRBJ1-6 | NA | TRBV5-1 | TRBD1 | CASSLDRGRGSPLHF | TGCGCCAGCAGCTTGGACAGGGGGCGCGGTTCACCCCTCCACTTT
TRBJ2-3 | NA | TRBV19 | TRBD1 | CASSKPGQGSKDTQYF | TGTGCCAGTAGTAAACCGGGACAGGGTAGTAAAGATACGCAGTATTTT
TRBJ2-1 | NA | TRBV6-2/TRBV6-3 | TRBD2 | CASSFSSGLYNEQFF | TGTGCCAGCAGTTTCTCTAGCGGGCTCTACAATGAGCAGTTCTTC
TRBJ1-2 | NA | TRBV19 | TRBD1 | CASSSRQGPDGYTF | TGTGCCAGTAGTTCACGACAGGGCCCGGATGGCTACACCTTC
TRBJ1-6 | NA | TRBV28 | TRBD1 | CASTKDGTVNSPLHF | TGTGCCAGCACCAAAGACGGGACAGTGAATTCACCCCTCCACTTT
TRBJ1-5 | NA | TRBV28 | TRBD1 | CATVGQVNQPQHF | TGTGCCACCGTCGGACAGGTCAATCAGCCCCAGCATTTT
TRBJ1-1 | once | TRBV13 | NA | CASSLGGRYTEAFF | TGTGCCAGCAGCTTAGGGGGCCGATACACTGAAGCTTTCTTT
TRBJ2-1 | NA | TRBV5-1 | TRBD2 | CASSWTSGGVSSYNEQFF | TGCGCCAGCAGCTGGACTAGCGGGGGGGTCAGCTCCTACAATGAGCAGTTCTTC
TRBJ2-7 | NA | TRBV28 | TRBD1 | CASIPGQQREQYF | TGTGCCAGCATCCCGGGACAGCAAAGGGAGCAGTACTTC
TRBJ2-7 | few | TRBV5-6 | TRBD1 | CASSSRGKNEQYF | TGTGCCAGCAGCTCCAGGGGGAAGAACGAGCAGTACTTC
TRBJ2-7 | many | TRBV14 | TRBD2 | CASSLGLASYEQYF | TGTGCCAGCAGCCTAGGACTAGCTTCCTACGAGCAGTACTTC
TRBJ2-2 | NA | TRBV9 | TRBD2 | CASRREGAGTGELFF | TGTGCCAGCAGGCGGGAGGGGGCGGGCACCGGGGAGCTGTTTTTT
TRBJ1-4 | NA | TRBV7-9 | NA | CASLAGPTNEKLFF | TGTGCCAGCTTGGCGGGACCAACTAATGAAAAACTGTTTTTT
TRBJ2-7 | few | TRBV19 | TRBD1 | CASSTGTVSYEQYF | TGTGCCAGTAGTACCGGGACAGTTAGCTACGAGCAGTACTTC
TRBJ1-5 | NA | TRBV9 | NA | CASSPRGGNQPQHF | TGTGCCAGCAGCCCCCGGGGGGGCAATCAGCCCCAGCATTTT
TRBJ1-2 | NA | TRBV3-1/TRBV3-2 | NA | CASSLRASTREGYTF | TGTGCCAGCAGCCTACGGGCCTCCACGCGGGAAGGCTACACCTTC
TRBJ2-5 | NA | TRBV28 | NA | CASSGDRTETQYF | TGTGCCAGCAGTGGCGACAGGACAGAGACCCAGTACTTC
TRBJ2-1 | NA | TRBV27 | NA | CASSRSSVNYNEQFF | TGTGCCAGCAGTAGGTCTAGCGTAAATTACAATGAGCAGTTCTTC
TRBJ2-3 | NA | TRBV29-1 | TRBD1 | CSVNTGTGYTDTQYF | TGCAGCGTAAACACCGGGACAGGCTACACAGATACGCAGTATTTT
TRBJ2-3 | NA | TRBV7-2 | NA | CASSLGLQRADTQYF | TGTGCCAGCAGCCTAGGACTTCAACGTGCAGATACGCAGTATTTT
TRBJ2-3 | NA | TRBV4-1 | TRBD2 | CASSQDQRGTDTQYF | TGCGCCAGCAGCCAAGATCAGCGGGGGACAGATACGCAGTATTTT
TRBJ1-1 | NA | TRBV4-1 | TRBD1 | CASSQEQTGVNTEAFF | TGCGCCAGCAGCCAAGAGCAGACAGGGGTGAACACTGAAGCTTTCTTT
TRBJ1-2 | NA | TRBV19 | TRBD1 | CASGSDRDGSGYTF | TGTGCCAGTGGCTCCGACAGGGACGGGAGTGGCTACACCTTC
TRBJ2-7 | NA | TRBV6-2/TRBV6-3 | NA | CASSYSDSSPYEQYF | TGTGCCAGCAGTTACTCGGACTCGAGCCCCTACGAGCAGTACTTC
TRBJ2-1 | NA | TRBV19 | NA | CASSPGRNYNEQFF | TGTGCCAGTAGCCCAGGGCGGAACTACAATGAGCAGTTCTTC
TRBJ2-7 | NA | TRBV7-2 | TRBD1 | CASSGRRGLYEQYF | TGTGCCAGCAGCGGCCGCAGGGGGCTCTACGAGCAGTACTTC
TRBJ1-2 | once | TRBV19 | NA | CASSDLADYGYTF | TGTGCCAGTAGTGATCTGGCGGACTATGGCTACACCTTC
TRBJ1-2 | NA | TRBV30 | NA | CAWSPDSRYGYTF | TGTGCCTGGAGTCCGGACAGTCGGTATGGCTACACCTTC
TRBJ2-1 | once | TRBV5-6 | TRBD2 | CASRGSGSGFNEQFF | TGTGCCAGCAGGGGCAGCGGGAGTGGTTTTAATGAGCAGTTCTTC
TRBJ1-2 | NA | TRBV5-5 | NA | CASSPGGGTNYGYTF | TGTGCCAGCAGCCCCGGGGGGGGTACTAACTATGGCTACACCTTC
TRBJ2-7 | once | TRBV7-9 | TRBD2 | CASSKTSGSEEQYF | TGTGCCAGCAGCAAGACTAGCGGGTCGGAGGAGCAGTACTTC
TRBJ2-3 | once | TRBV5-1 | NA | CASSSGTSTDTQYF | TGCGCCAGCAGCTCCGGGACTAGCACAGATACGCAGTATTTT
TRBJ1-5 | few | TRBV19 | NA | CASIEGGGRNQPQHF | TGTGCCAGTATCGAGGGGGGGGGACGCAATCAGCCCCAGCATTTT
TRBJ1-1 | NA | TRBV6-6 | NA | CASTSGARGTEAFF | TGTGCCAGCACGTCAGGGGCGAGGGGCACTGAAGCTTTCTTT
TRBJ2-1 | once | TRBV7-8 | TRBD1 | CASSHRAAGTGDKTGSYNEQFF | TGTGCCAGCAGTCACCGAGCGGCCGGGACAGGGGACAAAACGGGGTCCTACAATGAGCAGTTCTTC
TRBJ1-2 | NA | TRBV6-5 | NA | CASRQDRYYGYTF | TGTGCCAGTAGACAGGACCGTTACTATGGCTACACCTTC
TRBJ2-3 | few | TRBV7-9 | TRBD1 | CASSWGQASTDTQYF | TGTGCCAGCAGCTGGGGACAGGCTAGCACAGATACGCAGTATTTT
TRBJ2-2 | NA | TRBV2 | NA | CASSPRGGDGELFF | TGTGCCAGCAGCCCCCGGGGCGGGGACGGGGAGCTGTTTTTT